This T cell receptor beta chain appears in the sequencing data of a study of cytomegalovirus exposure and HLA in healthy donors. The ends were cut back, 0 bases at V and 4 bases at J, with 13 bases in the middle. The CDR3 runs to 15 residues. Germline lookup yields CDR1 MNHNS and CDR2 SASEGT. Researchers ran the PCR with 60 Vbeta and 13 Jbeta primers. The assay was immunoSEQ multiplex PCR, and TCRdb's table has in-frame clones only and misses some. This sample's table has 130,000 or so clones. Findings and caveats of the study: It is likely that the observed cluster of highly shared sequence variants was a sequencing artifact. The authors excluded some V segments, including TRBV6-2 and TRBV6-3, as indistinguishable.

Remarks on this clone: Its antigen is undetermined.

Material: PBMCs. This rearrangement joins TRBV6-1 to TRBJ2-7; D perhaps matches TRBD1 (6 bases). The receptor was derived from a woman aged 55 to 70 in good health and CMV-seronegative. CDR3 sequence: CASSEAGTGRYEQYF. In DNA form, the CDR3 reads TGTGCCAGCAGTGAAGCGGGTACAGGGAGATACGAGCAGTACTTC.